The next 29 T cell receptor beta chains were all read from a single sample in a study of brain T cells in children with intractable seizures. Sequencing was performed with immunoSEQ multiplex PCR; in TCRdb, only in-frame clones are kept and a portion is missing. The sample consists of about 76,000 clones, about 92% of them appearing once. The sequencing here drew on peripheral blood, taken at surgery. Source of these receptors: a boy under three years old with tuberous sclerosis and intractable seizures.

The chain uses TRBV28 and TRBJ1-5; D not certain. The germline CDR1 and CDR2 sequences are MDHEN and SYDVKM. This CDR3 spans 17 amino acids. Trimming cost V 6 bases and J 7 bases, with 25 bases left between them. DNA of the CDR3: TGTGCCAGCAGACTCAGACACGTCGATACGGCTAAGCAGCCCCAGCATTTT. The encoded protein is CASRLRHVDTAKQPQHF.

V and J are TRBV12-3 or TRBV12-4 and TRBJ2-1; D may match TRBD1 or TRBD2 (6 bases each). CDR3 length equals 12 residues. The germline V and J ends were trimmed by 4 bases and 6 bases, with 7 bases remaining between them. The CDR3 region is CASSWGANEQFF. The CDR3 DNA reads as TGTGCCAGCAGTTGGGGGGCCAATGAGCAGTTCTTC.

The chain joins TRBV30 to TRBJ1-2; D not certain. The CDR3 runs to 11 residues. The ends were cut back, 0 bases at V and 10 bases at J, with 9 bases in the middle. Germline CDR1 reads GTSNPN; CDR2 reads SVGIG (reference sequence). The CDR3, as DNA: TGTGCCTGGAGTGTGAGAAGGGACTACACCTTC. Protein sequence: CAWSVRRDYTF.

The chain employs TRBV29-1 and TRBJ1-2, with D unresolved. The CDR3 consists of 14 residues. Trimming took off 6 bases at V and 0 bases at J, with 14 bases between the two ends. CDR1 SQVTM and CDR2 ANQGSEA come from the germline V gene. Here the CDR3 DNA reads TGCAGCGTCGGGAGAGGACCAGCTAACTATGGCTACACCTTC. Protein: CSVGRGPANYGYTF.

The CDR3 protein is CASGTGAGEQYF. In DNA form, the CDR3 reads TGTGCCAGCGGGACAGGGGCGGGCGAGCAGTACTTC. The chain uses TRBV9 and TRBJ2-7, with 10 bases fitting TRBD1. Germline V gene lookup returns CDR1 SGDLS and CDR2 YYNGEE. The CDR3 has 12 amino acids. J lost 6 bases, V lost 7 bases, and 4 bases had no gene match.

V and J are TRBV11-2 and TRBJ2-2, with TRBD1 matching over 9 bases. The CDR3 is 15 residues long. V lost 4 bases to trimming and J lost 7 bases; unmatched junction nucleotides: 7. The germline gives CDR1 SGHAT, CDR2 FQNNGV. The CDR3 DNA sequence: TGTGCCAGCAGCTCTTGGACAGGGGAGGTCGGGGAGCTGTTTTTT. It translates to CASSSWTGEVGELFF.

The CDR3 nucleotides are TGCGCCAGCAGCTTGGAAGTCTTGACGAGAGGTAGGGGCTACGAGCAGTACTTC. It translates to CASSLEVLTRGRGYEQYF. The chain uses TRBV5-1 and TRBJ2-7; maybe TRBD1 (5 bases). Trimming took 0 bases from V and 3 from J, leaving 22 bases between them. The CDR3 extends over 18 amino acids. CDR1 SGHRS and CDR2 YFSETQ come from the germline V gene.

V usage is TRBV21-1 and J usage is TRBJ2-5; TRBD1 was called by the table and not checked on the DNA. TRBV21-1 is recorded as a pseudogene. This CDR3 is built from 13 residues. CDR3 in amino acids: CASSDHRQETQYF. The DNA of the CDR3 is TGTGCCAGCAGCGACCACAGACAAGAGACCCAGTACTTC.

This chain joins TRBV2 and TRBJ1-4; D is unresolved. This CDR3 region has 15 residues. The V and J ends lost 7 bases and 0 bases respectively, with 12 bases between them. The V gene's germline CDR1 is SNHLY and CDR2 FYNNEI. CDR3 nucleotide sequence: TGTGCCAGCACCCAGGCGTTTGCAACTAATGAAAAACTGTTTTTT. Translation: CASTQAFATNEKLFF.

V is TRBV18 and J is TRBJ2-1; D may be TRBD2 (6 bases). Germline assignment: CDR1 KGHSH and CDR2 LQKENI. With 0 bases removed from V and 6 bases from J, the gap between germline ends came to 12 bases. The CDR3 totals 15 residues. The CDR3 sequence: CASSPPNGRGNEQFF. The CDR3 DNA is TGTGCCAGCTCACCACCGAACGGGAGAGGCAATGAGCAGTTCTTC.

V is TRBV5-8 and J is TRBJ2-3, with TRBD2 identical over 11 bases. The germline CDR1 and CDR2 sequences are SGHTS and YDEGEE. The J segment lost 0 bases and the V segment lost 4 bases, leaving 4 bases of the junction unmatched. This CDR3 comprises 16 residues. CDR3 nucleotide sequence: TGTGCCAGCAGCCTACGGACTAGCGGGAGCACAGATACGCAGTATTTT. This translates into CASSLRTSGSTDTQYF. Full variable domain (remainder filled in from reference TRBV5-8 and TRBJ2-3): EAGVTQSPTHLIKTRGQQATLRCSPISGHTSVYWYQQALGLGLQFLLWYDEGEERNRGNFPPRFSGRQFPNYSSELNVNALELEDSALYLCASSLRTSGSTDTQYFGPGTRLTVL.

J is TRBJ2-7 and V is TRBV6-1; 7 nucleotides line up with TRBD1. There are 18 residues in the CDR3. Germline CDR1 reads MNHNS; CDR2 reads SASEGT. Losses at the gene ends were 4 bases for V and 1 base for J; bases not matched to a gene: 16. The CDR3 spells CASSAMPTGEGKSYEQYF. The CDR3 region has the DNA TGTGCCAGCAGTGCTATGCCCACAGGGGAAGGGAAATCCTACGAGCAGTACTTC.

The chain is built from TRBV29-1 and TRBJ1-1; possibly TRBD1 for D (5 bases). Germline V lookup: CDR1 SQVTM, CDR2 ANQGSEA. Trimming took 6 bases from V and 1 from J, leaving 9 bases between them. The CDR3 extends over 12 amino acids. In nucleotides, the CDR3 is TGCAGCGTGTCAAGGGGGAACACTGAAGCTTTCTTT. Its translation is CSVSRGNTEAFF. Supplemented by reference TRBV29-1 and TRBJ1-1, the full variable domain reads SAVISQKPSRDICQRGTSLTIQCQVDSQVTMMFWYRQQPGQSLTLIATANQGSEATYESGFVIDKFPISRPNLTFSTLTVSNMSPEDSSIYLCSVSRGNTEAFFGQGTRLTVV.

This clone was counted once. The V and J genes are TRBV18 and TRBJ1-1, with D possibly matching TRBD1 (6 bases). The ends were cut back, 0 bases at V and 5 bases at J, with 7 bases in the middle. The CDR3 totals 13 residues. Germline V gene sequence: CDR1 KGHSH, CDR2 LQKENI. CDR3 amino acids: CASSPPRGTEAFF. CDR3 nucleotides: TGTGCCAGCTCACCACCCAGGGGTACTGAAGCTTTCTTT. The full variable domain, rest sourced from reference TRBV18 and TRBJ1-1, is NAGVMQNPRHLVRRRGQEARLRCSPMKGHSHVYWYRQLPEEGLKFMVYLQKENIIDESGMPKERFSAEFPKEGPSILRIQQVVRGDSAAYFCASSPPRGTEAFFGQGTRLTVV.

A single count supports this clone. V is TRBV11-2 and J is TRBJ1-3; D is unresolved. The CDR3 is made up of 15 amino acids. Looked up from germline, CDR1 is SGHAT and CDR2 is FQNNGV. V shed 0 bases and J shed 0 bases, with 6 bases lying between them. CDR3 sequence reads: CASSLEASSGNTIYF. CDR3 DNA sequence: TGTGCCAGCAGCTTAGAGGCCAGCTCTGGAAACACCATATATTTT.

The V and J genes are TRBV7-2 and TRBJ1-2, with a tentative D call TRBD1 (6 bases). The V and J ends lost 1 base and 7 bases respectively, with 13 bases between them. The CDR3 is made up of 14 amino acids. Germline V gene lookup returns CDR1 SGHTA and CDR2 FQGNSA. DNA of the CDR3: TGTGCCAGCAGCTTAGGGGCAGGGGTTTCTGGCTACACCTTC. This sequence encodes CASSLGAGVSGYTF.

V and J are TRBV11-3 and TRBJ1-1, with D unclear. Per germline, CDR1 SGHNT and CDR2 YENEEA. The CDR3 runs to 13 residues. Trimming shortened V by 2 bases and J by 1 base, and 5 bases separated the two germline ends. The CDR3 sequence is CASSLTANTEAFF. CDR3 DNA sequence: TGTGCCAGCAGCTTAACAGCGAACACTGAAGCTTTCTTT.

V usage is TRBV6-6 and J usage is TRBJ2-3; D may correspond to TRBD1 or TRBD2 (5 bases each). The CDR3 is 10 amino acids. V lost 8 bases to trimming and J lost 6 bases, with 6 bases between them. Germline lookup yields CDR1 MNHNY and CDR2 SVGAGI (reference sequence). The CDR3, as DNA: TGTGCCAGCGAGGGGGATACGCAGTATTTT. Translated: CASEGDTQYF.

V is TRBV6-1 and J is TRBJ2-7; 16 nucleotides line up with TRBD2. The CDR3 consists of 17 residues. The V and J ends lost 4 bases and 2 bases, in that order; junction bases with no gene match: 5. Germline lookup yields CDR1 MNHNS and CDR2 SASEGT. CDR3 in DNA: TGTGCCAGCAGTGGGGGACTAGCGGGAGGGCACCCCTACGAGCAGTACTTC. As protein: CASSGGLAGGHPYEQYF.

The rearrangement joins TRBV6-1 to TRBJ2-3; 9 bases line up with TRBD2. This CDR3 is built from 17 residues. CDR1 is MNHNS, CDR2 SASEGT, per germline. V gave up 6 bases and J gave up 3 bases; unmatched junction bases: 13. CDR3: CASREPGLAYFTDTQYF. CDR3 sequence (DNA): TGTGCCAGCAGGGAACCGGGACTAGCCTATTTTACAGATACGCAGTATTTT.

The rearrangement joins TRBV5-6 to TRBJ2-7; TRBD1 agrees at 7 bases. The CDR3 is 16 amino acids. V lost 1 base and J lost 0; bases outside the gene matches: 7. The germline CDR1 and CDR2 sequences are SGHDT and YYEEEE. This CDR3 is CASSLPPGTDSYEQYF. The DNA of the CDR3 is TGTGCCAGCAGCTTGCCCCCCGGGACAGACTCCTACGAGCAGTACTTC.

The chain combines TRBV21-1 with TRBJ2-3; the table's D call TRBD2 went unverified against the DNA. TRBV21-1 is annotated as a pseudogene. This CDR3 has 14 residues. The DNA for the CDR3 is TGTGCCAGCAGCATGAGGGCAATCACAGATACGCAGTATTTT. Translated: CASSMRAITDTQYF.

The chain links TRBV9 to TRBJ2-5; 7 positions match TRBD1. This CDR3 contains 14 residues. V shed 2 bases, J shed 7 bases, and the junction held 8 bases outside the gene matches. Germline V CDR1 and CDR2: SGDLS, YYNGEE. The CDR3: CASSVWDSEGTQYF. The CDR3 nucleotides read TGTGCCAGCAGCGTGTGGGACAGCGAGGGGACCCAGTACTTC. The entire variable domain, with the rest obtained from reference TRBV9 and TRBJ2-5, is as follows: DSGVTQTPKHLITATGQRVTLRCSPRSGDLSVYWYQQSLDQGLQFLIQYYNGEERAKGNILERFSAQQFPDLHSELNLSSLELGDSALYFCASSVWDSEGTQYFGPGTRLLVL.

CDR3 loop: CASSQAARGYEQYF. The CDR3 DNA is TGCGCCAGCAGCCAAGCCGCGCGGGGATACGAGCAGTACTTC. J is TRBJ2-7 and V is TRBV4-1; a possible D gene is TRBD2 (6 bases). Germline values: CDR1 MGHRA, CDR2 YSYEKL. This CDR3 contains 14 residues. V lost 1 base, J lost 4 bases, and 11 bases lay in between.

The CDR3 DNA sequence: TGCAGCGTTCAGGGGACAAACACTGAAGCTTTCTTT. Its protein is CSVQGTNTEAFF. This rearrangement joins TRBV29-1 to TRBJ1-1; D is perhaps TRBD1 (6 bases). The ends were cut back, 5 bases at V and 2 bases at J, with 9 bases in the middle. CDR1 is SQVTM and CDR2 is ANQGSEA in the germline V gene. The CDR3 has 12 amino acids.

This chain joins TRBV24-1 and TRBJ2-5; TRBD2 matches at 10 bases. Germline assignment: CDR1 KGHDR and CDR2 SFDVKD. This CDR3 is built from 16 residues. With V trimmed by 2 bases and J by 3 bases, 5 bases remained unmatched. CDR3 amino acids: CATSDYQREGKETQYF. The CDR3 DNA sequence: TGTGCCACCAGTGATTACCAGCGGGAGGGGAAAGAGACCCAGTACTTC.

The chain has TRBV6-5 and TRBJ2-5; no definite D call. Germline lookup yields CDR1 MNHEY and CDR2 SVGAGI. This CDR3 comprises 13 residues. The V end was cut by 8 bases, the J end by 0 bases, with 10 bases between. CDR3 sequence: CASSTTYQETQYF. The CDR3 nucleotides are TGTGCCAGCTCTACTACCTACCAAGAGACCCAGTACTTC.

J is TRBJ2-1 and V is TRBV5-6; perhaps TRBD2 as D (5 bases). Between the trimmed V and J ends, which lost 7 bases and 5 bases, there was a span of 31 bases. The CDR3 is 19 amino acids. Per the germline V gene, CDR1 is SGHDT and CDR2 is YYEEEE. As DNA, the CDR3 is TGTGCCAGCCAGATTACGTGGCGGCTAGCCCAAGGATCTAACAATGAGCAGTTCTTC. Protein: CASQITWRLAQGSNNEQFF.

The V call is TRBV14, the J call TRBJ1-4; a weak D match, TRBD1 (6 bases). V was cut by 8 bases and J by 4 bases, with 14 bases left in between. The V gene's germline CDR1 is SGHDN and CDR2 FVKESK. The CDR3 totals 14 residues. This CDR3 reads CASGRGGNNEKLFF. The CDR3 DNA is TGTGCCAGCGGCCGTGGGGGCAATAATGAAAAACTGTTTTTT.